This TCR beta chain was captured by sequencing in a study of shared clonotypes between healthy human individuals. Germline CDR1 and CDR2: SGHNT and YYREEE (reference sequence). Trimming cost V 1 base and J 0 bases, with 5 bases left between them. This CDR3 spans 13 amino acids. The table came from immunoSEQ multiplex PCR; TCRdb's copy has only in-frame clones and leaves some out. Among 1,500,000 or so clones, roughly 96% were seen once, and the ten largest hold over 1%. Sequencing was performed on naive CD4+ T cells sorted from blood. Subset: CD45RA+ positively selected. This TCR derives from a man younger than 40 in good health. V is TRBV5-4 and J is TRBJ2-7; D is ambiguous. The CDR3 nucleotides read TGTGCCAGCAGCTTGCAACACTCCTACGAGCAGTACTTC. Residues: CASSLQHSYEQYF.